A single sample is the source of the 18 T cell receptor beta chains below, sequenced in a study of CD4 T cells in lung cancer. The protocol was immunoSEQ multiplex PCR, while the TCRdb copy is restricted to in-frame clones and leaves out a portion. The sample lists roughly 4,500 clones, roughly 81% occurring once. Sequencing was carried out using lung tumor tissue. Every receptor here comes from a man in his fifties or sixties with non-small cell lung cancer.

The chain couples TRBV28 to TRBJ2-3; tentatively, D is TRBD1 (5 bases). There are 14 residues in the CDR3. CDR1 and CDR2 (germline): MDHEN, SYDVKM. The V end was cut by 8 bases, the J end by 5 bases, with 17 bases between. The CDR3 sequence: CASSTQGLVDTQYF. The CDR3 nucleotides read TGTGCCAGCTCTACCCAGGGATTAGTAGATACGCAGTATTTT. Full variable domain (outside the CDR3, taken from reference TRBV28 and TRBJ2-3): DVKVTQSSRYLVKRTGEKVFLECVQDMDHENMFWYRQDPGLGLRLIYFSYDVKMKEKGDIPEGYSVSREKKERFSLILESASTNQTSMYLCASSTQGLVDTQYFGPGTRLTVL.

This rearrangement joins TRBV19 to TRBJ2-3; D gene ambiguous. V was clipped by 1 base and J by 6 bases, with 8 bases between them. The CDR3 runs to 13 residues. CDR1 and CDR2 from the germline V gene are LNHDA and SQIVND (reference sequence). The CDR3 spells CASSIGLEDTQYF. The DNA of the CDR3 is TGTGCCAGTAGTATAGGGTTGGAGGATACGCAGTATTTT.

The CDR3 sequence is CASSYRTDEKLFF. CDR3 nucleotide sequence: TGTGCCAGCAGTTACCGGACAGATGAAAAACTGTTTTTT. The J gene is TRBJ1-4, the V gene TRBV6-6; TRBD1 is a possible D gene (6 bases). CDR3 length: 13 residues. Germline lookup yields CDR1 MNHNY and CDR2 SVGAGI (reference sequence). V lost 2 bases to trimming and J lost 6 bases, with 7 bases between them.

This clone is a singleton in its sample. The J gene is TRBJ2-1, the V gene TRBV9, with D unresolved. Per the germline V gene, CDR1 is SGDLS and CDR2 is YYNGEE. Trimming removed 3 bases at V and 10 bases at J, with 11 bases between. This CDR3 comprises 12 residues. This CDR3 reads CASSGWQKEQFF. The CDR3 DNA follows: TGTGCCAGCAGCGGTTGGCAGAAAGAGCAGTTCTTC.

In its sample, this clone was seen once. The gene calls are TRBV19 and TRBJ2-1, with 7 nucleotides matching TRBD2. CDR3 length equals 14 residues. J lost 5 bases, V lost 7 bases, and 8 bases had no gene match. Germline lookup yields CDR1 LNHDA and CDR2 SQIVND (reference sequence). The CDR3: CASTPGGGDNEQFF. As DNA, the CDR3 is TGTGCCAGTACCCCGGGAGGAGGGGACAATGAGCAGTTCTTC.

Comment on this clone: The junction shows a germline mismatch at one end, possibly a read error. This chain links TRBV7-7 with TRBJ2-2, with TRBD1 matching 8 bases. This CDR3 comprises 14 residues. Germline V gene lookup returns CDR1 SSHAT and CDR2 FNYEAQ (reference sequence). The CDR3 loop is CASSLQQGAGELFF. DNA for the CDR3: TGTGCTAGCAGCTTACAACAGGGGGCCGGGGAGCTGTTTTTT.

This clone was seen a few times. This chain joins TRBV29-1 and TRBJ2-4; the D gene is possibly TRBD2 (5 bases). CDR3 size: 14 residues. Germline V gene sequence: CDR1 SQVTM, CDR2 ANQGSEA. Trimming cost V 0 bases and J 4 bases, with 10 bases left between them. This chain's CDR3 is CSVEEGGFKNIQYF. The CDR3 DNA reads TGCAGCGTTGAAGAAGGCGGGTTTAAAAACATTCAGTACTTC. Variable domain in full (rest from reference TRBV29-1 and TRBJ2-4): SAVISQKPSRDICQRGTSLTIQCQVDSQVTMMFWYRQQPGQSLTLIATANQGSEATYESGFVIDKFPISRPNLTFSTLTVSNMSPEDSSIYLCSVEEGGFKNIQYFGAGTRLSVL.

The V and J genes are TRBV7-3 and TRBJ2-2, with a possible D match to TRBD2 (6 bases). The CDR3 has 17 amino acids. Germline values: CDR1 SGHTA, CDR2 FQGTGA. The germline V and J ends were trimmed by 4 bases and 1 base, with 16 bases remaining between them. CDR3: CASSSPPGLLNTGELFF. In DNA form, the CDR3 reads TGTGCCAGCAGCTCACCCCCGGGACTCTTGAACACCGGGGAGCTGTTTTTT.

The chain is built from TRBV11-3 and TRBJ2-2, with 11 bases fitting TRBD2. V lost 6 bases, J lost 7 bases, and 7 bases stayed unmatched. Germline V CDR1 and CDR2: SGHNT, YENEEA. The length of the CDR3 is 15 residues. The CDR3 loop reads CASRLAGVSGGELFF. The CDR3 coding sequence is TGTGCCAGCAGACTAGCGGGAGTTAGCGGCGGGGAGCTGTTTTTT.

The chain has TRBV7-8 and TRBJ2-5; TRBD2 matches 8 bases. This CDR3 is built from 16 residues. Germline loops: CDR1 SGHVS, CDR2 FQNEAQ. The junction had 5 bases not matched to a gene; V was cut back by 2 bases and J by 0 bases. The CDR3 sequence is CASSLLVAGYQETQYF. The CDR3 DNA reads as TGTGCCAGCAGCTTATTGGTAGCGGGGTACCAAGAGACCCAGTACTTC.

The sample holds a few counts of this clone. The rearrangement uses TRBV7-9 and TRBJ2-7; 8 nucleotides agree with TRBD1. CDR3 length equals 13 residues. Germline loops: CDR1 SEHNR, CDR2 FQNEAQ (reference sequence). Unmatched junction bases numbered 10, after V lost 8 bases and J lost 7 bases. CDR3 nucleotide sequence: TGTGCCAGCGAGAGTCAGGGGGCTTTTGAGCAGTACTTC. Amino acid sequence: CASESQGAFEQYF.

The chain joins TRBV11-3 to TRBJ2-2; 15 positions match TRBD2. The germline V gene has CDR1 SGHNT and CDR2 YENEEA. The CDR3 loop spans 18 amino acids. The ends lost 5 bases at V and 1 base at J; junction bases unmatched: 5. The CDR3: CASSPGLAGGRNTGELFF. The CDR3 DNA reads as TGTGCCAGCAGCCCGGGACTAGCGGGAGGCCGGAACACCGGGGAGCTGTTTTTT.

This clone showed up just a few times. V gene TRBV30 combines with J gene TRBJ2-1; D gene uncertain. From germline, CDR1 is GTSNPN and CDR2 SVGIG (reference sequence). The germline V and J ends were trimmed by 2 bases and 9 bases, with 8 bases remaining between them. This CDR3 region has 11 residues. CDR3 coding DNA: TGTGCCTGGAGTCCCCTTAGTGAGCAGTTCTTC. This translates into CAWSPLSEQFF.

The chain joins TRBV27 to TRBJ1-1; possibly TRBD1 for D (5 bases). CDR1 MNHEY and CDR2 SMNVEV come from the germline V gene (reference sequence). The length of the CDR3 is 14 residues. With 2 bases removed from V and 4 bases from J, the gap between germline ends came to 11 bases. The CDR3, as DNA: TGTGCCAGCAGTTTAGTGACAGACATCACTGAAGCTTTCTTT. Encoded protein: CASSLVTDITEAFF.

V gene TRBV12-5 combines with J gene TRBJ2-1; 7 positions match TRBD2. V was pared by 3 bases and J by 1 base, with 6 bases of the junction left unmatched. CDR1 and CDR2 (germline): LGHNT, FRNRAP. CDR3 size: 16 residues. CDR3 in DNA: TGTGCTAGTGGTTTCGTAGGCGGGAGTTCCTACAATGAGCAGTTCTTC. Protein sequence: CASGFVGGSSYNEQFF.

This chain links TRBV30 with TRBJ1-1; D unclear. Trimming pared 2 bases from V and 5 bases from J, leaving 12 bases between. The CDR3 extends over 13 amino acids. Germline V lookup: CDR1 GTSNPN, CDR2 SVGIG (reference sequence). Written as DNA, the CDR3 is TGTGCCTGGAGTACGGGGATAAGGACTGAAGCTTTCTTT. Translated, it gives CAWSTGIRTEAFF. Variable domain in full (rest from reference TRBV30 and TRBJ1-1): SQTIHQWPATLVQPVGSPLSLECTVEGTSNPNLYWYRQAAGRGLQLLFYSVGIGQISSEVPQNLSASRPQDRQFILSSKKLLLSDSGFYLCAWSTGIRTEAFFGQGTRLTVV.

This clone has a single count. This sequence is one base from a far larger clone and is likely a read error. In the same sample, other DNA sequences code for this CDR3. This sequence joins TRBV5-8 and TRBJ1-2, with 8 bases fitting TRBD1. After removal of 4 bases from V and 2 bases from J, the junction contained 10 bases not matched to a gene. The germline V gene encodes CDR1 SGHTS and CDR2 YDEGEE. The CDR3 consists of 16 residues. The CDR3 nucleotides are TGTGCCAGCAGCCGGAAAGGCGGACAGGGCAACTATGGCTACACCTTC. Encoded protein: CASSRKGGQGNYGYTF.

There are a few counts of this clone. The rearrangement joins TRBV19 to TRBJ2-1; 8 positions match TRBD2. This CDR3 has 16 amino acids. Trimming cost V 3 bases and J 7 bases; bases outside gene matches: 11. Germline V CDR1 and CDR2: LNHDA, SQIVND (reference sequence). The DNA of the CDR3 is TGTGCCAGTAGTATGTCAAGCGGGAGAACCCAGAATGAGCAGTTCTTC. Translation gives CASSMSSGRTQNEQFF.